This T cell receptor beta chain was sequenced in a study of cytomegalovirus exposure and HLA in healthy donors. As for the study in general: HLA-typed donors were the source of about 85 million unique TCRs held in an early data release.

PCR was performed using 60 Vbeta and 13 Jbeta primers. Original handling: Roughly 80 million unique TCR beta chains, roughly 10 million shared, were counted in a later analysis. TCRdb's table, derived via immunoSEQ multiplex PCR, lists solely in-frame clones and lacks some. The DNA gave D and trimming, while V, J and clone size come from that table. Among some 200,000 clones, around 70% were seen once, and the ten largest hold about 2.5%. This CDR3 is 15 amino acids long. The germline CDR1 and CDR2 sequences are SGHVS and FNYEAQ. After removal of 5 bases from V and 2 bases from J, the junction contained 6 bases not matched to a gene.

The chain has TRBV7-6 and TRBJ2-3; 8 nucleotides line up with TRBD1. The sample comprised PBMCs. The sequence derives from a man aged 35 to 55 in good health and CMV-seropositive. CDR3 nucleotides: TGTGCCAGCAGCGAGGACAGGGAGATCACAGATACGCAGTATTTT. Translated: CASSEDREITDTQYF.